What follows are 29 T cell receptor beta chains derived from one specimen sequenced in a study of blood T cell repertoires in COVID-19. Assay used: immunoSEQ multiplex PCR; TCRdb lists only in-frame clones, some missing. Among fewer than 70,000 clones listed, over 75% were seen once. Sequencing input: peripheral blood. These receptor sequences come from a man aged 50-59 years with acute or convalescent COVID-19.

The chain joins TRBV28 to TRBJ2-5; D gene ambiguous. This CDR3 region has 14 residues. Germline V lookup: CDR1 MDHEN, CDR2 SYDVKM. V gave up 6 bases and J gave up 1 base, with 12 bases separating them. CDR3 region: CASSLRPGQETQYF. The CDR3 region has the DNA TGTGCCAGCAGCTTGAGACCAGGCCAAGAGACCCAGTACTTC.

The chain is built from TRBV11-2 and TRBJ2-7; TRBD2 matches at 8 bases. CDR1 SGHAT and CDR2 FQNNGV come from the germline V gene. The CDR3 consists of 14 residues. With 6 bases clipped from V and 3 bases from J, the junction kept 7 bases outside the gene matches. CDR3 bases: TGTGCCAGCAGTACCTATAGCGGGAACTACGAGCAGTACGTC. Residues: CASSTYSGNYEQYV.

This clone has just one count. The chain has TRBV12-3 or TRBV12-4 and TRBJ1-2; 8 bases map to TRBD1. V was pared by 6 bases and J by 4 bases, with 4 bases of the junction left unmatched. The CDR3 is 13 residues long. DNA of the CDR3: TGTGCCAGCAGGTGGACAGGGTCCTATGGCTACACCTTC. Amino acid sequence: CASRWTGSYGYTF.

This CDR3 reads CASREFSSHTNTGELFF. CDR3 nucleotide sequence: TGTGCCAGCAGGGAATTTAGTAGTCATACGAACACCGGGGAGCTGTTTTTT. The gene calls are TRBV6-1 and TRBJ2-2; D unclear. The CDR3 is 17 amino acids. V lost 6 bases and J lost 0, with 17 bases in between. CDR1 MNHNS and CDR2 SASEGT come from the germline V gene.

The CDR3 DNA reads TGTGCCAGCTCACCACCGGAGGGGGCGCTTGGTAGAAGCTACACCTTC. Its translation: CASSPPEGALGRSYTF. The genes are TRBV18 and TRBJ1-2; 7 nucleotides match TRBD1. Losses at the gene ends were 0 bases for V and 9 bases for J; bases not matched to a gene: 13. Per the germline V gene, CDR1 is KGHSH and CDR2 is LQKENI. The CDR3 contains 16 residues.

The J gene is TRBJ2-3, the V gene TRBV4-1, with a possible D match to TRBD1 (6 bases). V was shortened by 2 bases and J by 0 bases, with 15 bases between the two germline ends. The CDR3 is 17 amino acids. Germline CDR1 MGHRA, CDR2 YSYEKL. The CDR3 protein is CASSQPDRSTSTDTQYF. CDR3 DNA: TGCGCCAGCAGCCAACCGGACAGAAGCACTAGCACAGATACGCAGTATTTT.

The V and J genes are TRBV29-1 and TRBJ2-1; 9 nucleotides agree with TRBD2. The CDR3 is made up of 14 amino acids. J lost 1 base, V lost 2 bases, and 0 bases had no gene match. Germline V gives CDR1 SQVTM, CDR2 ANQGSEA. CDR3: CSVELAGSYNEQFF. Here the CDR3 DNA reads TGCAGCGTTGAACTAGCGGGGTCCTACAATGAGCAGTTCTTC.

This chain uses TRBV24-1 with TRBJ1-6; D gene uncertain. The germline V and J ends were trimmed by 12 bases and 8 bases, with 19 bases remaining between them. The germline V gene has CDR1 KGHDR and CDR2 SFDVKD. The CDR3 has 14 amino acids. The CDR3 sequence is CAPPGERVDSPLHF. For the CDR3, the DNA is TGTGCCCCCCCCGGGGAGCGGGTTGATTCACCCCTCCACTTT.

Concerning this clone: One end of the junction is discordant with germline, which a read error may explain. V and J are TRBV14 and TRBJ1-1; 10 bases fit TRBD1. Germline CDR1 reads SGHDN; CDR2 reads FVKESK. CDR3 length equals 15 residues. The CDR3 sequence is CASSQDLIGTGAPKF. The CDR3 coding sequence is TGTGCCAGCAGCCAAGATCTTATAGGGACAGGGGCTCCAAAGTTT.

The chain uses TRBV6-5 and TRBJ1-1; D is uncertain. The CDR3 has 15 residues. Germline V CDR1 and CDR2: MNHEY, SVGAGI. V lost 0 bases and J 1 base, leaving 9 bases between the germline ends. CDR3 nucleotide sequence: TGTGCCAGCAGTTACTCGTTGTATAGGAACACTGAAGCTTTCTTT. This encodes CASSYSLYRNTEAFF.

The V gene is TRBV3-1 (or the pseudogene TRBV3-2), the J gene TRBJ2-7, with 10 positions matching TRBD2. Germline CDR1 LGHDT, CDR2 YNNKEL (reference sequence). CDR3 size: 17 residues. After removal of 3 bases from V and 6 bases from J, the junction contained 14 bases not matched to a gene. The CDR3 loop is CASSQAIPSGSFSEQYF. The CDR3, as DNA: TGTGCCAGCAGCCAGGCAATACCTAGCGGGAGTTTTTCCGAGCAGTACTTC.

The chain joins TRBV28 to TRBJ1-2, with 7 nucleotides matching TRBD1. The CDR3 sequence is 15 residues long. V shed 2 bases and J 6 bases; nucleotides not matched to a gene: 9. CDR1 is MDHEN and CDR2 is SYDVKM in the germline V gene. The CDR3, as DNA: TGTGCCAGCAGTTTAGGTTCCCAGGGGGGTCATGGCTACACCTTC. Amino acid sequence: CASSLGSQGGHGYTF.

The gene calls are TRBV19 and TRBJ1-2; 8 bases are a match to TRBD1. The CDR3 runs to 16 residues. The trim removed 4 bases at V and 4 bases at J, leaving 11 bases unmatched. The V gene's germline CDR1 is LNHDA and CDR2 SQIVND (reference sequence). As DNA, the CDR3 is TGTGCCAGTAGTACGTCCGGGACAGGAAGAACCTATGGCTACACCTTC. It specifies CASSTSGTGRTYGYTF.

The chain has TRBV10-2 and TRBJ2-7, with 7 bases identical to TRBD2. The CDR3 totals 13 residues. CDR1 is WSHSY, CDR2 SAAADI, per germline. V lost 7 bases, J lost 3 bases, and 6 bases stayed unmatched. Here the CDR3 reads CASNLAGDYEQYF. The CDR3 coding sequence is TGCGCCAGCAATCTGGCGGGAGACTACGAGCAGTACTTC.

This clone was detected a few times. The chain has TRBV6-2 or TRBV6-3 and TRBJ2-7; 12 bases match TRBD2. The CDR3 has 16 residues. V shed 2 bases and J 2 bases; nucleotides not matched to a gene: 4. Germline V gene sequence: CDR1 MNHEY, CDR2 SVGEGT. CDR3 nucleotide sequence: TGTGCCAGCAGTTACGCCCGACTAGCGGGAGCCTACGAGCAGTACTTC. It codes for CASSYARLAGAYEQYF.

The rearrangement links TRBV18 to TRBJ2-7; 7 bases are a match to TRBD1. J was trimmed by 2 bases and V by 0 bases; bases with no gene match: 4. The CDR3 sequence is 15 residues long. Looked up from germline, CDR1 is KGHSH and CDR2 is LQKENI. The CDR3 region is CASSPPGQSAYEQYF. CDR3 DNA: TGTGCCAGCTCACCACCGGGACAGTCAGCCTACGAGCAGTACTTC.

The genes are TRBV6-2 or TRBV6-3 and TRBJ2-3, with D unresolved. V dropped 2 bases and J dropped 4 bases, with 4 bases sitting between them. There are 12 residues in the CDR3. The germline V gene has CDR1 MNHEY and CDR2 SVGEGT. The CDR3: CASSYAADTQYF. Here the CDR3 DNA reads TGTGCCAGCAGTTACGCGGCAGATACGCAGTATTTT.

This chain joins TRBV29-1 and TRBJ1-1; 10 nucleotides match TRBD1. The CDR3 totals 13 residues. The trim removed 4 bases at V and 4 bases at J, leaving 3 bases unmatched. Germline lookup yields CDR1 SQVTM and CDR2 ANQGSEA. This CDR3 is CSVGDRGGTEAFF. As DNA, the CDR3 is TGCAGCGTTGGGGACAGGGGTGGCACTGAAGCTTTCTTT.

The chain links TRBV19 to TRBJ1-2; tentative D call: TRBD1 (6 bases). CDR3 size: 14 residues. Trimming took 4 bases from V and 4 from J, leaving 13 bases between them. Germline V CDR1 and CDR2: LNHDA, SQIVND (reference sequence). CDR3 in DNA: TGTGCCAGTAGTAAAGGGGGGGGTACCTATGGCTACACCTTC. Translation gives CASSKGGGTYGYTF.

The chain has TRBV28 and TRBJ2-2; the match to TRBD1 covers 7 bases. Trimming at V came to 7 bases and at J to 5 bases, leaving 7 bases not matched to a gene. The CDR3 runs 14 residues. Germline-derived CDR1 and CDR2 are MDHEN and SYDVKM. The CDR3 spells CASTSGQSTGELFF. As DNA, the CDR3 is TGTGCCAGCACGTCGGGACAGTCGACCGGGGAGCTGTTTTTT.

V is TRBV28 and J is TRBJ1-5; D might be TRBD1 (6 bases). V was cut by 3 bases and J by 6 bases, with 15 bases left in between. There are 15 residues in the CDR3. The germline V gene has CDR1 MDHEN and CDR2 SYDVKM. This CDR3 reads CASSFRSGVGQPQHF. CDR3 nucleotides: TGTGCCAGCAGTTTTAGGTCAGGGGTTGGTCAGCCCCAGCATTTT. Based on the CDR3 plus reference TRBV28 and TRBJ1-5, the full variable domain is DVKVTQSSRYLVKRTGEKVFLECVQDMDHENMFWYRQDPGLGLRLIYFSYDVKMKEKGDIPEGYSVSREKKERFSLILESASTNQTSMYLCASSFRSGVGQPQHFGDGTRLSIL.

For this clone: In the same sample, other DNA sequences code for this CDR3. This rearrangement joins TRBV27 to TRBJ1-1; tentatively, D is TRBD1 (5 bases). CDR1 is MNHEY and CDR2 is SMNVEV in the germline V gene (reference sequence). This CDR3 spans 13 amino acids. V lost 8 bases to trimming and J lost 3 bases, with 13 bases between them. For the CDR3, the DNA is TGTGCCAGCTCGCGGCAGGGCTACACTGAAGCTTTCTTT. It yields the protein CASSRQGYTEAFF.

The rearrangement joins TRBV9 to TRBJ1-3; 10 nucleotides align to TRBD1. Per germline, CDR1 SGDLS and CDR2 YYNGEE. V was clipped by 0 bases and J by 3 bases; unmatched bases: 3. The CDR3 contains 16 residues. CDR3 in DNA: TGTGCCAGCAGCGTAGGACAGGGGGCTGGTGGAAACACCATATATTTT. Translated: CASSVGQGAGGNTIYF.

This chain uses TRBV11-1 with TRBJ2-7, with D tentatively TRBD2 (5 bases). The CDR3 extends over 13 amino acids. V shed 1 base and J shed 1 base, with 5 bases lying between them. The V gene's germline CDR1 is SGHAT and CDR2 FQDESV (reference sequence). The CDR3 sequence is CASSLGGSYEQYF. DNA for the CDR3: TGTGCCAGCAGCTTAGGAGGGTCCTACGAGCAGTACTTC.

V is TRBV28 and J is TRBJ1-1; D possibly corresponds to TRBD1 (6 bases). The CDR3 consists of 15 residues. Trimming stripped 3 bases from V and 2 bases from J, with 13 bases between. Germline V gene sequence: CDR1 MDHEN, CDR2 SYDVKM. The CDR3 is CASSLYNRVNTEAFF. In DNA form, the CDR3 reads TGTGCCAGCAGTTTGTACAACAGGGTAAACACTGAAGCTTTCTTT.

This clone was observed once. The chain is built from TRBV5-1 and TRBJ1-2, with 7 nucleotides matching TRBD1. Germline lookup yields CDR1 SGHRS and CDR2 YFSETQ. CDR3 size: 13 residues. Trimming took 3 bases from V and 1 from J; bases not matched to a gene: 0. This chain's CDR3 is CASSSGGNYGYTF. The CDR3 region has the DNA TGCGCCAGCAGCTCAGGGGGTAACTATGGCTACACCTTC.

In its sample, this clone was seen a few times. The chain joins TRBV3-1 (or the pseudogene TRBV3-2) to TRBJ2-3; 10 nucleotides match TRBD2. V shed 1 base and J 4 bases; nucleotides not matched to a gene: 2. CDR1 LGHDT and CDR2 YNNKEL come from the germline V gene (reference sequence). The CDR3 runs 15 residues. CDR3 DNA: TGTGCCAGCAGCCAAGCGACTAGCGGGTCAGATACGCAGTATTTT. Translating gives CASSQATSGSDTQYF.

V is TRBV19 and J is TRBJ1-1; D might be TRBD1 (5 bases). From germline, CDR1 is LNHDA and CDR2 SQIVND (reference sequence). The CDR3 loop spans 14 amino acids. Trimming took 5 bases from V and 0 from J, leaving 10 bases between them. The DNA for the CDR3 is TGTGCCAGTAGTCGGGGGACCGTGAACACTGAAGCTTTCTTT. It codes for CASSRGTVNTEAFF.

This rearrangement joins TRBV28 to TRBJ2-5; 9 nucleotides agree with TRBD2. There are 15 residues in the CDR3. The V and J ends lost 2 bases and 5 bases, in that order; junction bases with no gene match: 6. CDR1 MDHEN and CDR2 SYDVKM come from the germline V gene. The CDR3 DNA follows: TGTGCCAGCAGTTTAAGTCTCCTAGCGGGGGAGACCCAGTACTTC. It encodes CASSLSLLAGETQYF.